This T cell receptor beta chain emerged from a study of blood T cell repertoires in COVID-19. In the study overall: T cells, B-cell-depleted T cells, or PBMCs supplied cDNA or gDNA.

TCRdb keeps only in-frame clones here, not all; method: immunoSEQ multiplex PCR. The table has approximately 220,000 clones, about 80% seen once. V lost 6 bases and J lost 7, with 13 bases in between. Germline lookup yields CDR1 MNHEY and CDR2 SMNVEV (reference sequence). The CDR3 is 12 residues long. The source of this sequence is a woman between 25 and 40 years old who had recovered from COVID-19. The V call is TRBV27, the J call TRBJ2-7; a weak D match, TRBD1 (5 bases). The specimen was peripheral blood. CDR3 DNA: TGTGCCAGCAGCCAAGGGGCGTGGGAGCAGTACTTC. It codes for CASSQGAWEQYF.